These 17 T cell receptor beta chains share one sample of origin, sequenced in a study of OX40 agonist ivuxolimab in advanced cancers. The assay was immunoSEQ multiplex PCR, and TCRdb's table has in-frame clones only and misses some. The top ten hold approximately 0.86% of the sample, which has 70,000 to 80,000 clones, 88% seen once. Sequences were derived from CD4+ or CD8+ T cells sorted from blood, sampled in a trial of the OX40 agonist ivuxolimab. The receptors come from an adult with an advanced solid tumor such as melanoma, head and neck, liver or kidney cancer.

J is TRBJ2-6 and V is TRBV5-1, with D possibly TRBD2 on 6 matching bases. The V end was cut by 2 bases, the J end by 2 bases, with 14 bases between. CDR1 and CDR2 (germline): SGHRS, YFSETQ. CDR3 length: 17 residues. The chain's CDR3 is CASSLLPGAAGANVLTF. In DNA, the CDR3 is TGCGCCAGCAGCTTACTTCCGGGAGCTGCTGGGGCCAACGTCCTGACTTTC.

The CDR3 nucleotides read TGTGCCAGTAGTATAGGACAGGGGGCTGCCGAGCAGTACTTC. Its translation: CASSIGQGAAEQYF. The chain carries TRBV19 and TRBJ2-7; 10 nucleotides line up with TRBD1. The length of the CDR3 is 14 residues. The ends lost 1 base at V and 6 bases at J; junction bases unmatched: 3. CDR1 LNHDA and CDR2 SQIVND come from the germline V gene (reference sequence). Together with reference TRBV19 and TRBJ2-7, the CDR3 gives the full variable domain: DGGITQSPKYLFRKEGQNVTLSCEQNLNHDAMYWYRQDPGQGLRLIYYSQIVNDFQKGDIAEGYSVSREKKESFPLTVTSAQKNPTAFYLCASSIGQGAAEQYFGPGTRLTVT.

This chain joins TRBV19 and TRBJ2-1; TRBD1 aligns across 7 bases. V gave up 3 bases and J gave up 7 bases; unmatched junction bases: 6. The CDR3 totals 14 residues. The germline CDR1 and CDR2 sequences are LNHDA and SQIVND (reference sequence). CDR3 in amino acids: CASSIMTGPNEQFF. CDR3 sequence (DNA): TGTGCCAGTAGTATCATGACAGGGCCGAATGAGCAGTTCTTC.

This clone is deemed medium-sized. This rearrangement joins TRBV7-9 to TRBJ1-6; weak D call: TRBD1 (6 bases). The CDR3 totals 14 residues. Between the trimmed V and J ends, which lost 1 base and 6 bases, there was a span of 7 bases. CDR1 is SEHNR and CDR2 is FQNEAQ in the germline V gene (reference sequence). The DNA of the CDR3 is TGTGCCAGCAGCTTAGGGACAGTTAATTCACCCCTCCACTTT. This translates into CASSLGTVNSPLHF.

The chain links TRBV5-4 to TRBJ1-1; D is uncertain. Deletions cut 0 bases from V and 5 bases from J, with 8 bases between. Germline V gene data show CDR1 as SGHNT and CDR2 as YYREEE (reference sequence). The CDR3 totals 13 residues. CDR3 sequence reads: CASSLDLVTEAFF. The CDR3 DNA follows: TGTGCCAGCAGCTTGGATTTGGTTACTGAAGCTTTCTTT.

V gene TRBV5-4 combines with J gene TRBJ1-2, with 7 bases fitting TRBD1. The germline V gene encodes CDR1 SGHNT and CDR2 YYREEE (reference sequence). J was trimmed by 2 bases and V by 3 bases; bases with no gene match: 7. This CDR3 is built from 15 residues. CDR3 coding DNA: TGTGCCAGCAGCTCGGCCCTGACAGGGAACTATGGCTACACCTTC. Residues: CASSSALTGNYGYTF. The variable domain in full, completed from reference TRBV5-4 and TRBJ1-2, reads ETGVTQSPTHLIKTRGQQVTLRCSSQSGHNTVSWYQQALGQGPQFIFQYYREEENGRGNFPPRFSGLQFPNYSSELNVNALELDDSALYLCASSSALTGNYGYTFGSGTRLTVV.

This sequence joins TRBV23-1 and TRBJ1-2, with D perhaps matching TRBD1 (5 bases). TRBV23-1 has ORF status, its function being uncertain. V lost 4 bases, J lost 4 bases, and 19 bases lay in between. The CDR3 contains 16 residues. This CDR3 is CASSPTKFRGGYGYTF. The CDR3 nucleotides are TGCGCCAGCAGTCCAACCAAATTTCGGGGGGGCTATGGCTACACCTTC.

In its sample, this clone was seen a few times. V and J are TRBV11-2 and TRBJ2-7; possibly TRBD1 or TRBD2 for D (5 bases each). Looked up from germline, CDR1 is SGHAT and CDR2 is FQNNGV. The CDR3 is 16 residues long. Deletions cut 3 bases from V and 6 bases from J, with 21 bases between. The CDR3 reads CASSFGSRVARGEQYF. The CDR3 coding sequence is TGTGCCAGCAGCTTCGGGTCCAGGGTGGCTCGGGGCGAGCAGTACTTC.

The gene calls are TRBV7-4 and TRBJ1-3, with TRBD1 identical over 8 bases. The germline V gene has CDR1 SGHVT and CDR2 SQSDAQ. V lost 5 bases and J lost 2; bases outside the gene matches: 8. This CDR3 has 16 residues. The CDR3 is CASSPGQGEAGNTIYF. CDR3 DNA sequence: TGTGCCAGCAGCCCCGGACAGGGCGAGGCTGGAAACACCATATATTTT.

The chain links TRBV6-5 to TRBJ1-1, with unresolved D. The CDR3 has 15 amino acids. The V gene lost 6 bases and the J gene lost 0 bases, with 14 bases spanning the gap. The germline gives CDR1 MNHEY, CDR2 SVGAGI. The CDR3 sequence: CASRTTAGVNTEAFF. The CDR3 coding sequence is TGTGCCAGCAGGACTACCGCCGGGGTGAACACTGAAGCTTTCTTT.

The chain uses TRBV29-1 and TRBJ1-4; D unclear. The CDR3 spans 13 residues. Per germline, CDR1 SQVTM and CDR2 ANQGSEA. Trimming cost V 5 bases and J 4 bases, with 11 bases left between them. This CDR3 reads CSVQLYDNEKLFF. CDR3 nucleotides: TGCAGCGTTCAACTATATGATAATGAAAAACTGTTTTTT.

J is TRBJ1-4 and V is TRBV25-1; D ambiguous. CDR3 length: 14 amino acids. The germline V and J ends were trimmed by 5 bases and 5 bases, with 12 bases remaining between them. CDR1 and CDR2 (germline): MGHDK, SYGVNS. The CDR3 DNA reads TGTGCCAGCAGTCTGGCAGTGAAAAATGAAAAACTGTTTTTT. Its translation: CASSLAVKNEKLFF. The entire variable domain, with the rest obtained from reference TRBV25-1 and TRBJ1-4, is as follows: EADIYQTPRYLVIGTGKKITLECSQTMGHDKMYWYQQDPGMELHLIHYSYGVNSTEKGDLSSESTVSRIRTEHFPLTLESARPSHTSQYLCASSLAVKNEKLFFGSGTQLSVL.

The chain employs TRBV6-5 and TRBJ2-1; 15 bases are shared with TRBD2. The V gene end was trimmed by 5 bases and the J gene end by 10 bases; junction bases not matched to a gene: 6. The germline V gene has CDR1 MNHEY and CDR2 SVGAGI. The CDR3 sequence is 15 residues long. Here the CDR3 reads CASSRTSGGAREQFF. The CDR3 nucleotides read TGTGCCAGCAGTCGGACTAGCGGGGGGGCTAGGGAGCAGTTCTTC.

The V call is TRBV7-8, the J call TRBJ2-2; 7 nucleotides align to TRBD1. Trimming cost V 5 bases and J 6 bases; bases outside gene matches: 6. CDR3 length: 14 amino acids. CDR1 and CDR2 from the germline V gene are SGHVS and FQNEAQ. CDR3 in DNA: TGTGCCAGCAGCAAGACAGGGCTTGCCGGGGAGCTGTTTTTT. Encoded protein: CASSKTGLAGELFF.

Concerning this clone: Without the conserved terminal phenylalanine or tryptophan, this CDR3 likely stems from a read error. The J gene is TRBJ2-2, the V gene TRBV7-9; D is perhaps TRBD1 or TRBD2 (5 bases each). The CDR3 spans 15 residues. Per germline, CDR1 SEHNR and CDR2 FQNEAQ (reference sequence). Trimming left V 10 bases short and J 1 base short, with 16 bases between. The DNA for the CDR3 is TGTGCCACTCTCGAGGGGCCCGTGAACACCGGGGAGCTGTTTTCT. This translates into CATLEGPVNTGELFS.

V and J are TRBV5-1 and TRBJ1-1; tentative D call: TRBD1 (6 bases). V was trimmed by 4 bases and J by 1 base, leaving 14 bases between them. Germline V CDR1 and CDR2: SGHRS, YFSETQ. The CDR3 consists of 15 residues. Written as DNA, the CDR3 is TGCGCCAGCAGCAACCAGGGGTGGGGGAACACTGAAGCTTTCTTT. This codes for CASSNQGWGNTEAFF.

The chain joins TRBV28 to TRBJ2-3; 8 bases align to TRBD2. The CDR3 has 14 residues. Germline CDR1 reads MDHEN; CDR2 reads SYDVKM. The J segment lost 2 bases and the V segment lost 6 bases, leaving 4 bases of the junction unmatched. CDR3 DNA: TGTGCCAGCAGCCCCGGGGGGGCCACAGATACGCAGTATTTT. Its translation is CASSPGGATDTQYF. The full variable domain, completed using reference TRBV28 and TRBJ2-3, is DVKVTQSSRYLVKRTGEKVFLECVQDMDHENMFWYRQDPGLGLRLIYFSYDVKMKEKGDIPEGYSVSREKKERFSLILESASTNQTSMYLCASSPGGATDTQYFGPGTRLTVL.